The 32 T cell receptor beta chains below come from one sample, sequenced in a study of blood T cell repertoires in COVID-19. TCRdb's table, derived via immunoSEQ multiplex PCR, lists solely in-frame clones and lacks some. The data contain over 200,000 clones, around 80% of them seen just once; the ten biggest clones take up roughly 8.7%. Sequenced sample: peripheral blood. The receptors shown here come from a man in his forties with active or convalescent COVID-19.

This clone was seen just once. V usage is TRBV27 and J usage is TRBJ1-5; tentatively, D is TRBD1 (5 bases). Between the trimmed V and J ends, which lost 10 bases and 4 bases, there was a span of 20 bases. The CDR3 runs to 15 residues. The germline CDR1 and CDR2 sequences are MNHEY and SMNVEV (reference sequence). The CDR3 protein is CANTYATGRNQPQHF. In DNA form, the CDR3 reads TGTGCCAACACCTACGCAACAGGTAGGAATCAGCCCCAGCATTTT.

V gene TRBV21-1 combines with J gene TRBJ1-1; TRBD1, the table's D call, was not compared with the DNA. TRBV21-1 is deemed a pseudogene. CDR3 size: 19 residues. DNA of the CDR3: TGTGCCAGCAGCTTCGACACCCAGGGGGCGGAGGCCTTGAACACTGAAGCTTTCTTT. Translated: CASSFDTQGAEALNTEAFF.

The V and J genes are TRBV5-1 and TRBJ2-5; D might be TRBD2 (6 bases). The V end lost 0 bases, the J end lost 1 base, and 16 bases lay between the germline ends. CDR3 length: 17 residues. Germline CDR1 reads SGHRS; CDR2 reads YFSETQ. The CDR3 nucleotides read TGCGCCAGCAGCTTGGCTAGGTTTTCCGGGGGCCAAGAGACCCAGTACTTC. Protein product: CASSLARFSGGQETQYF. Based on the CDR3 plus reference TRBV5-1 and TRBJ2-5, the full variable domain is KAGVTQTPRYLIKTRGQQVTLSCSPISGHRSVSWYQQTPGQGLQFLFEYFSETQRNKGNFPGRFSGRQFSNSRSEMNVSTLELGDSALYLCASSLARFSGGQETQYFGPGTRLLVL.

The chain is built from TRBV5-1 and TRBJ2-2, with 8 bases lining up with TRBD1. Germline CDR1 SGHRS, CDR2 YFSETQ. Trimming at V came to 3 bases and at J to 6 bases, leaving 10 bases not matched to a gene. The CDR3 consists of 16 residues. The DNA of the CDR3 is TGCGCCAGCAGCTCCCGCGGACAGGGAAGGGCCGGGGAGCTGTTTTTT. This gives the protein CASSSRGQGRAGELFF.

This rearrangement joins TRBV2 to TRBJ1-1; D unclear. CDR3 length: 11 residues. V was trimmed by 5 bases and J by 6 bases, leaving 7 bases between them. CDR1 and CDR2 (germline): SNHLY, FYNNEI. The CDR3 DNA is TGTGCCAGCAGTTTCACATCTGAAGCTTTCTTT. Its protein product is CASSFTSEAFF.

This clone was seen just once. The rearrangement uses TRBV27 and TRBJ2-1; no reliable D call. Germline assignment: CDR1 MNHEY and CDR2 SMNVEV (reference sequence). The CDR3 consists of 14 residues. V was cut by 3 bases and J by 0 bases, with 6 bases left in between. CDR3 amino acids: CASSFMSSYNEQFF. The CDR3 DNA reads TGTGCCAGCAGTTTTATGAGCTCCTACAATGAGCAGTTCTTC.

This chain connects TRBV6-6 to TRBJ1-2, with D possibly being TRBD1 (5 bases). Germline CDR1 reads MNHNY; CDR2 reads SVGAGI (reference sequence). Trimming pared 10 bases from V and 4 bases from J, leaving 16 bases between. The CDR3 totals 13 residues. The CDR3 here is CANWGGSGYGYTF. The CDR3 DNA reads as TGTGCCAACTGGGGGGGGAGTGGCTATGGCTACACCTTC.

The chain carries TRBV6-5 and TRBJ1-2, with TRBD1 as a possible D gene (6 bases). From germline, CDR1 is MNHEY and CDR2 SVGAGI. V dropped 5 bases and J dropped 0 bases, with 13 bases sitting between them. This CDR3 has 15 amino acids. The DNA for the CDR3 is TGTGCCAGCAGTCCCCAGACAGGATCTAACTATGGCTACACCTTC. The encoded protein is CASSPQTGSNYGYTF.

V gene TRBV10-3 combines with J gene TRBJ2-7, with D unresolved. The germline CDR1 and CDR2 sequences are ENHRY and SYGVKD. V lost 0 bases, J lost 4 bases, and 7 bases lay in between. This CDR3 has 13 residues. CDR3 region: CAISESLRYEQYF. In DNA, the CDR3 is TGTGCCATCAGTGAGTCACTCCGGTACGAGCAGTACTTC.

V is TRBV19 and J is TRBJ1-3, with D possibly matching TRBD1 (5 bases). Trimming cost V 4 bases and J 0 bases, with 13 bases left between them. Germline V gives CDR1 LNHDA, CDR2 SQIVND (reference sequence). This CDR3 has 16 residues. CDR3 loop: CASSKRGPDSGNTIYF. CDR3 in DNA: TGTGCCAGTAGTAAAAGGGGCCCCGACTCTGGAAACACCATATATTTT. The variable domain in full, completed from reference TRBV19 and TRBJ1-3, reads DGGITQSPKYLFRKEGQNVTLSCEQNLNHDAMYWYRQDPGQGLRLIYYSQIVNDFQKGDIAEGYSVSREKKESFPLTVTSAQKNPTAFYLCASSKRGPDSGNTIYFGEGSWLTVV.

J is TRBJ1-3 and V is TRBV4-1; 7 bases align to TRBD1. Germline V gene data show CDR1 as MGHRA and CDR2 as YSYEKL. V lost 4 bases to trimming and J lost 3 bases; unmatched junction nucleotides: 6. The CDR3 contains 15 residues. CDR3: CASSRGGQHGNTIYF. The CDR3 region has the DNA TGCGCCAGCAGCCGAGGGGGACAGCATGGAAACACCATATATTTT.

In DNA form, the CDR3 reads TGTGCCAGTAGCCCCCGGGGAACGAACACTGAAGCTTTCTTT. Translating gives CASSPRGTNTEAFF. The V call is TRBV19, the J call TRBJ1-1, with D uncertain. CDR1 and CDR2 from the germline V gene are LNHDA and SQIVND (reference sequence). V lost 6 bases to trimming and J lost 1 base, with 12 bases between them. This CDR3 contains 14 residues.

The rearrangement uses TRBV6-5 and TRBJ2-1, with D possibly being TRBD2 (5 bases). The CDR3 consists of 14 residues. Germline CDR1 and CDR2: MNHEY and SVGAGI. The V end was cut by 2 bases, the J end by 9 bases, with 14 bases between. In nucleotides, the CDR3 is TGTGCCAGCAGTTACGGGGTACTAGGAGGTGAGCAGTTCTTC. Protein product: CASSYGVLGGEQFF.

J is TRBJ1-1 and V is TRBV28; maybe TRBD1 (5 bases). With 6 bases removed from V and 6 bases from J, the gap between germline ends came to 17 bases. The CDR3 runs to 14 residues. Germline assignment: CDR1 MDHEN and CDR2 SYDVKM. The CDR3 nucleotides read TGTGCCAGCAGCCCCGGACACCTTCACGCTGAAGCTTTCTTT. This encodes CASSPGHLHAEAFF.

The rearrangement links TRBV11-1 to TRBJ1-4; D ambiguous. The V end lost 3 bases, the J end lost 8 bases, and 16 bases lay between the germline ends. In germline, CDR1 is SGHAT, CDR2 FQDESV (reference sequence). The CDR3 has 15 residues. The CDR3 bases are TGTGCCAGCAGCTTTGCTCCTACCCCGGGGGAAAAACTGTTTTTT. Its translation is CASSFAPTPGEKLFF.

The V and J genes are TRBV5-8 and TRBJ2-7; tentative D call: TRBD2 (5 bases). The CDR3 is made up of 15 amino acids. CDR1 and CDR2 (germline): SGHTS, YDEGEE. V lost 6 bases and J 1 base, leaving 17 bases between the germline ends. This chain's CDR3 is CASIQPIGLSYEQYF. As DNA, the CDR3 is TGTGCCAGCATCCAACCAATAGGACTTTCCTACGAGCAGTACTTC.

The chain recombines TRBV3-1 (or the pseudogene TRBV3-2) with TRBJ2-5; 10 bases are shared with TRBD2. Germline assignment: CDR1 LGHDT and CDR2 YNNKEL (reference sequence). The CDR3 has 15 residues. V gave up 4 bases and J gave up 5 bases; unmatched junction bases: 7. Here the CDR3 DNA reads TGTGCCAGCAGCCCATCAGCGGGGGGGCCGGAGACCCAGTACTTC. Protein product: CASSPSAGGPETQYF.

The rearrangement joins TRBV5-6 to TRBJ1-2; D gene ambiguous. Between the trimmed V and J ends, which lost 5 bases and 8 bases, there was a span of 16 bases. The CDR3 is 13 residues long. The V gene's germline CDR1 is SGHDT and CDR2 YYEEEE. The CDR3 region is CASRTGGLGGYTF. The CDR3 nucleotides read TGTGCCAGCAGGACCGGCGGGCTGGGGGGCTACACCTTC.

The V gene is TRBV18, the J gene TRBJ2-5; D is perhaps TRBD2 (6 bases). Germline V gene sequence: CDR1 KGHSH, CDR2 LQKENI. The germline V and J ends were trimmed by 3 bases and 5 bases, with 19 bases remaining between them. The CDR3 runs 16 residues. CDR3 coding DNA: TGTGCCAGCTCACCTGGTCATACGGGAGCGCGTGAGACCCAGTACTTC. Residues: CASSPGHTGARETQYF.

This clone was observed once. The chain uses TRBV24-1 and TRBJ2-2, with 8 nucleotides matching TRBD1. Germline lookup yields CDR1 KGHDR and CDR2 SFDVKD. The CDR3 spans 16 residues. The J segment lost 5 bases and the V segment lost 0 bases, leaving 4 bases of the junction unmatched. The chain's CDR3 is CATSDLRTGRTGELFF. In nucleotides, the CDR3 is TGTGCCACCAGTGATTTGAGGACAGGGCGGACCGGGGAGCTGTTTTTT.

V usage is TRBV4-1 and J usage is TRBJ1-3; D possibly corresponds to TRBD1 (5 bases). This CDR3 has 18 amino acids. The ends were cut back, 0 bases at V and 0 bases at J, with 15 bases in the middle. CDR1 and CDR2 (germline): MGHRA, YSYEKL. Here the CDR3 reads CASSQDLTEATSGNTIYF. In nucleotides, the CDR3 is TGCGCCAGCAGCCAAGATCTGACAGAGGCCACCTCTGGAAACACCATATATTTT.

This clone was recorded only once. V is TRBV30 and J is TRBJ1-2; 7 bases agree with TRBD1. The CDR3 is 16 residues long. The germline V gene has CDR1 GTSNPN and CDR2 SVGIG (reference sequence). Losses at the gene ends were 2 bases for V and 8 bases for J; bases not matched to a gene: 17. CDR3 region: CAWSPSDRLPLRGYTF. The CDR3 bases are TGTGCCTGGAGTCCCTCGGACAGGCTACCTCTTCGAGGCTACACCTTC.

V gene TRBV5-4 combines with J gene TRBJ2-1; unclear D gene. This CDR3 has 13 amino acids. Germline V gene lookup returns CDR1 SGHNT and CDR2 YYREEE (reference sequence). Trimming removed 6 bases from V and 8 bases from J, with 15 bases in between. CDR3: CASKLGTVDEQFF. CDR3 bases: TGTGCCAGCAAGTTGGGTACAGTCGATGAGCAGTTCTTC.

The chain links TRBV7-5 to TRBJ2-5; the table gives TRBD1 as D, unverified against the DNA. TRBV7-5 is a pseudogene segment. The CDR3 loop spans 13 amino acids. In DNA form, the CDR3 reads TGTGTCAGAAGCTTCGGGACAGAAGAGACCCAGTACTTC. Its translation: CVRSFGTEETQYF.

The chain recombines TRBV30 with TRBJ1-1; D unclear. The CDR3 has 13 residues. Germline V lookup: CDR1 GTSNPN, CDR2 SVGIG (reference sequence). Trimming removed 0 bases at V and 7 bases at J, with 12 bases between. CDR3 amino acids: CAWSVEANYEAFF. In nucleotides, the CDR3 is TGTGCCTGGAGTGTAGAGGCGAACTATGAAGCTTTCTTT.

The chain has TRBV6-2 or TRBV6-3 and TRBJ1-5; the match to TRBD1 covers 9 bases. The CDR3 is made up of 16 amino acids. V lost 5 bases and J lost 6; bases outside the gene matches: 11. Germline V gives CDR1 MNHEY, CDR2 SVGEGT. CDR3 nucleotides: TGTGCCAGCAGTAGGCTACCGGGACAGGGATCTCAGCCCCAGCATTTT. Protein product: CASSRLPGQGSQPQHF.

This clone has a handful of counts. This chain connects TRBV5-6 to TRBJ1-3; D gene uncertain. Germline CDR1 is SGHDT and CDR2 is YYEEEE. The CDR3 has 16 amino acids. The germline V and J ends were trimmed by 0 bases and 1 base, with 11 bases remaining between them. The CDR3 region is CASSLVAGASGNTIYF. As DNA, the CDR3 is TGTGCCAGCAGCTTGGTGGCGGGTGCATCTGGAAACACCATATATTTT.

The V call is TRBV19, the J call TRBJ2-5; 7 bases line up with TRBD1. The CDR3 is made up of 15 amino acids. Trimming at V came to 5 bases and at J to 5 bases, leaving 11 bases not matched to a gene. From germline, CDR1 is LNHDA and CDR2 SQIVND (reference sequence). CDR3 in amino acids: CASSSGDSRWETQYF. For the CDR3, the DNA is TGTGCCAGTAGTTCCGGGGACAGCCGTTGGGAGACCCAGTACTTC.

CDR3 coding DNA: TGTGCCAGCAGCACCCGTAGCCCGACAGCTATATTATCATATGGCTACACCTTC. Translation: CASSTRSPTAILSYGYTF. The chain recombines TRBV7-2 with TRBJ1-2; tentative D call: TRBD1 (5 bases). The CDR3 spans 18 residues. V dropped 5 bases and J dropped 5 bases, with 27 bases sitting between them. Germline V lookup: CDR1 SGHTA, CDR2 FQGNSA.

This chain's CDR3 is CASRRTGGATNEKLFF. The CDR3 DNA reads TGCGCCAGCAGACGGACAGGCGGTGCAACTAATGAAAAACTGTTTTTT. The V gene is TRBV5-1, the J gene TRBJ1-4; TRBD1 matches at 7 bases. This CDR3 is built from 16 residues. Looked up from germline, CDR1 is SGHRS and CDR2 is YFSETQ. Losses at the gene ends were 5 bases for V and 0 bases for J; bases not matched to a gene: 7.

V and J are TRBV11-2 and TRBJ2-5; weak D call: TRBD2 (5 bases). CDR3 size: 13 residues. Germline V CDR1 and CDR2: SGHAT, FQNNGV. V lost 5 bases to trimming and J lost 5 bases, with 12 bases between them. CDR3 region: CASSDQAGETQYF. CDR3 nucleotides: TGTGCCAGCAGCGACCAGGCGGGCGAGACCCAGTACTTC.

The V gene is TRBV2, the J gene TRBJ2-2; D call uncertain. The CDR3 contains 14 residues. V dropped 2 bases and J dropped 5 bases, with 9 bases sitting between them. Germline lookup yields CDR1 SNHLY and CDR2 FYNNEI. In nucleotides, the CDR3 is TGTGCCAGCAGTGAAATCGTCCTTACCGGGGAGCTGTTTTTT. This translates into CASSEIVLTGELFF.